The 23 T cell receptor beta chains reported below all come from one sample, sequenced in a study of OX40 agonist ivuxolimab in advanced cancers. Assay: immunoSEQ multiplex PCR; the TCRdb copy retains only in-frame clones and omits some. The repertoire has 95,000 to 150,000 clones, roughly nine tenths of them found once; the top ten carry 0.55%. The sample in question was CD4+ or CD8+ T cells sorted from blood, obtained in a trial of the OX40 agonist ivuxolimab. The receptor set was obtained from an adult with an advanced solid tumor such as melanoma, head and neck, liver or kidney cancer.

The chain links TRBV7-2 to TRBJ2-3, with a possible D match to TRBD2 (6 bases). The CDR3 runs to 15 residues. Germline assignment: CDR1 SGHTA and CDR2 FQGNSA. Trimming shortened V by 1 base and J by 6 bases, and 14 bases separated the two germline ends. The CDR3 sequence: CASSLGGEVGDTQYF. CDR3 nucleotides: TGTGCCAGCAGCTTAGGAGGGGAGGTCGGGGATACGCAGTATTTT.

The rearrangement joins TRBV19 to TRBJ2-2; D unresolved. The CDR3 sequence is 14 residues long. Germline values: CDR1 LNHDA, CDR2 SQIVND (reference sequence). V shed 5 bases and J shed 5 bases, with 12 bases lying between them. DNA for the CDR3: TGTGCCAGTAGTGACCAGCTTGGTACCGGGGAGCTGTTTTTT. As protein: CASSDQLGTGELFF.

A note on this clone: At one end the junction does not follow the germline gene, possibly because of a read error. This chain uses TRBV5-6 with TRBJ1-1; unclear D gene. Per the germline V gene, CDR1 is SGHDT and CDR2 is YYEEEE. The CDR3 totals 11 residues. The CDR3 here is CASSLNSEAFF. CDR3 sequence (DNA): TGTGCCAGCAGCTTGAACTCTGAAGCTTTCTTT.

This CDR3 reads CAWSEGSLGQPQHF. CDR3 coding DNA: TGTGCCTGGAGTGAGGGATCCCTGGGGCAGCCCCAGCATTTT. The chain is built from TRBV30 and TRBJ1-5, with D uncertain. Trimming removed 1 base from V and 7 bases from J, with 14 bases in between. The CDR3 consists of 14 residues. Germline V gives CDR1 GTSNPN, CDR2 SVGIG (reference sequence). The variable domain in full, with the rest retrieved from reference TRBV30 and TRBJ1-5, is SQTIHQWPATLVQPVGSPLSLECTVEGTSNPNLYWYRQAAGRGLQLLFYSVGIGQISSEVPQNLSASRPQDRQFILSSKKLLLSDSGFYLCAWSEGSLGQPQHFGDGTRLSIL.

J is TRBJ1-5 and V is TRBV28, with unresolved D. V lost 5 bases and J 1 base, leaving 6 bases between the germline ends. This CDR3 spans 13 amino acids. From germline, CDR1 is MDHEN and CDR2 SYDVKM. In DNA form, the CDR3 reads TGTGCCAGCAGTCCCGCGAGCAATCAGCCCCAGCATTTT. It encodes CASSPASNQPQHF.

The rearrangement uses TRBV6-5 and TRBJ2-1; 12 bases map to TRBD2. CDR3 length: 16 amino acids. The germline V gene has CDR1 MNHEY and CDR2 SVGAGI. V was pared by 2 bases and J by 8 bases, with 7 bases of the junction left unmatched. DNA of the CDR3: TGTGCCAGCAGTTACCAAGGACTAGCGGGGACCTATGAGCAGTTCTTC. Translated, it gives CASSYQGLAGTYEQFF.

This rearrangement joins TRBV19 to TRBJ2-2; 10 nucleotides line up with TRBD2. V lost 3 bases, J lost 4 bases, and 5 bases stayed unmatched. CDR1 is LNHDA, CDR2 SQIVND, per germline (reference sequence). The CDR3 runs 16 residues. The CDR3 DNA reads TGTGCCAGTAGTATCTATAGCGGGGGGCCCACCGGGGAGCTGTTTTTT. Its protein is CASSIYSGGPTGELFF.

The gene calls are TRBV30 and TRBJ1-2; D remains ambiguous. Trimming took 4 bases from V and 8 from J, leaving 11 bases between them. The CDR3 has 11 residues. Germline V gene sequence: CDR1 GTSNPN, CDR2 SVGIG (reference sequence). For the CDR3, the DNA is TGTGCCTGGACTTTGACCGGAGGCTACACCTTC. Protein product: CAWTLTGGYTF.

The chain combines TRBV18 with TRBJ1-2; no clear D gene. Germline CDR1 KGHSH, CDR2 LQKENI. Trimming cost V 1 base and J 10 bases, with 16 bases left between them. The CDR3 consists of 14 residues. CDR3: CASSPQAQPVDYTF. The CDR3 DNA follows: TGTGCCAGCTCACCACAGGCACAGCCGGTGGACTACACCTTC.

In DNA form, the CDR3 reads TGTGCCAGCGGAACAGGGATTGCTGGCTACACCTTC. It specifies CASGTGIAGYTF. J is TRBJ1-2 and V is TRBV28; possibly TRBD1 for D (6 bases). CDR1 MDHEN and CDR2 SYDVKM come from the germline V gene. Trimming took 8 bases from V and 7 from J, leaving 14 bases between them. The CDR3 has 12 amino acids.

The gene calls are TRBV19 and TRBJ2-4; D is unclear. With 3 bases removed from V and 6 bases from J, the gap between germline ends came to 9 bases. There are 13 residues in the CDR3. Germline-derived CDR1 and CDR2 are LNHDA and SQIVND (reference sequence). The CDR3 region is CASSIGQINIQYF. The DNA of the CDR3 is TGTGCCAGTAGTATTGGGCAGATAAACATTCAGTACTTC.

V is TRBV7-9 and J is TRBJ1-5; 7 bases fit TRBD1. Germline-derived CDR1 and CDR2 are SEHNR and FQNEAQ (reference sequence). J was trimmed by 7 bases and V by 8 bases; bases with no gene match: 5. This CDR3 is built from 12 residues. The CDR3, as DNA: TGTGCCAGCGACAGGGTAGGGCAGCCCCAGCATTTT. It translates to CASDRVGQPQHF.

The chain combines TRBV4-1 with TRBJ1-4, with a possible D match to TRBD1 (5 bases). V lost 6 bases and J 5 bases, leaving 16 bases between the germline ends. Per germline, CDR1 MGHRA and CDR2 YSYEKL. This CDR3 is 15 amino acids long. CDR3 loop: CASRSPAGGNEKLFF. In nucleotides, the CDR3 is TGCGCCAGCAGGTCCCCTGCCGGGGGAAATGAAAAACTGTTTTTT.

The chain combines TRBV6-5 with TRBJ1-5; D is perhaps TRBD1 (6 bases). The germline V gene encodes CDR1 MNHEY and CDR2 SVGAGI. The CDR3 length is 13 residues. V lost 5 bases, J lost 7 bases, and 12 bases lay in between. The CDR3 loop reads CASSVRGSQPQHF. CDR3 DNA: TGTGCCAGCAGTGTCAGGGGATCCCAGCCCCAGCATTTT.

This chain connects TRBV5-4 to TRBJ2-1; TRBD1 is a possible D gene (6 bases). The CDR3 sequence is 15 residues long. V lost 3 bases to trimming and J lost 2 bases, with 12 bases between them. Germline loops: CDR1 SGHNT, CDR2 YYREEE (reference sequence). The CDR3 region is CASSSGTLTYNEQFF. The CDR3 bases are TGTGCCAGCAGCTCCGGGACACTCACCTACAATGAGCAGTTCTTC.

This chain joins TRBV18 and TRBJ2-2, with TRBD2 as a possible D gene (7 bases). Germline-derived CDR1 and CDR2 are KGHSH and LQKENI. This CDR3 is 17 amino acids long. V lost 2 bases and J 0 bases, leaving 13 bases between the germline ends. CDR3 coding DNA: TGTGCCAGCTCACCAAGAACGGGGGGCGCGAACACCGGGGAGCTGTTTTTT. Residues: CASSPRTGGANTGELFF.

The genes are TRBV27 and TRBJ2-3; 8 nucleotides match TRBD1. V was pared by 5 bases and J by 4 bases, with 8 bases of the junction left unmatched. Germline-derived CDR1 and CDR2 are MNHEY and SMNVEV (reference sequence). The CDR3 totals 15 residues. The CDR3 DNA is TGTGCCAGCAGTGTCAGGGGGCGCCCCCCAGATACGCAGTATTTT. Protein product: CASSVRGRPPDTQYF.

The V call is TRBV27, the J call TRBJ2-5, with D possibly called TRBD1 or TRBD2 (6 bases each). Trimming removed 4 bases at V and 0 bases at J, with 9 bases between. The CDR3 sequence is 14 residues long. CDR1 and CDR2 from the germline V gene are MNHEY and SMNVEV (reference sequence). This CDR3 is CASSYGGHQETQYF. DNA for the CDR3: TGTGCCAGCAGTTACGGGGGCCACCAAGAGACCCAGTACTTC.

The V and J genes are TRBV6-6 and TRBJ2-3, with a tentative D call TRBD2 (6 bases). This CDR3 comprises 14 residues. V was pared by 6 bases and J by 6 bases, with 16 bases between. Germline V gene sequence: CDR1 MNHNY, CDR2 SVGAGI (reference sequence). The CDR3 region is CASSQRRGKDTQYF. The CDR3 DNA reads as TGTGCCAGCAGCCAAAGGCGGGGAAAGGATACGCAGTATTTT.

The CDR3 bases are TGTGCCAGCAGCTTATTGGGGGAGAACACTGAAGCTTTCTTT. It codes for CASSLLGENTEAFF. V gene TRBV7-2 combines with J gene TRBJ1-1, with TRBD1 as a possible D gene (5 bases). This CDR3 is built from 14 residues. V was shortened by 2 bases and J by 1 base, with 8 bases between the two germline ends. Germline assignment: CDR1 SGHTA and CDR2 FQGNSA.

The chain joins TRBV28 to TRBJ2-5, with D maybe TRBD2 (5 bases). Trimming cost V 7 bases and J 4 bases, with 13 bases left between them. This CDR3 region has 13 residues. Per the germline V gene, CDR1 is MDHEN and CDR2 is SYDVKM. For the CDR3, the DNA is TGTGCCAGCACAACCGGGGTTGCAGAGACCCAGTACTTC. It codes for CASTTGVAETQYF.

This clone has just one count. V gene TRBV19 combines with J gene TRBJ2-7; no clear D. The CDR3 spans 13 residues. Per germline, CDR1 LNHDA and CDR2 SQIVND (reference sequence). The ends were cut back, 7 bases at V and 4 bases at J, with 14 bases in the middle. In DNA, the CDR3 is TGTGCCAGTAAAAACAGCGCAGAGTACGAGCAGTACTTC. Translating it yields CASKNSAEYEQYF.

V and J are TRBV7-2 and TRBJ2-7; D is unclear. CDR1 and CDR2 from the germline V gene are SGHTA and FQGNSA. With 5 bases removed from V and 0 bases from J, the gap between germline ends came to 14 bases. The CDR3 length is 15 residues. CDR3 sequence reads: CASSPRTTASYEQYF. The CDR3 DNA reads TGTGCCAGCAGCCCGCGGACCACCGCCTCCTACGAGCAGTACTTC.